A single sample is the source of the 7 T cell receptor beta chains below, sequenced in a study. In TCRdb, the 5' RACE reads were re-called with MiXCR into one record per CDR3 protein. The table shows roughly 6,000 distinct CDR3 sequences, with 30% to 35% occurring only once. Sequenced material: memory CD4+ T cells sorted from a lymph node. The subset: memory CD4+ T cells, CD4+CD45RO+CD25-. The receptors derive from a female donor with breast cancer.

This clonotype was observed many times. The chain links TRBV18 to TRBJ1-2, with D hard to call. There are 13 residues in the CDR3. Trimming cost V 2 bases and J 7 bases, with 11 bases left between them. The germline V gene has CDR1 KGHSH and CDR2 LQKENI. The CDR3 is CASSPDPRSGYTF. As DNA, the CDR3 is TGTGCCAGCTCACCAGATCCTCGCTCTGGCTACACCTTC.

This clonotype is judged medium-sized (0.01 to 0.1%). The chain's CDR3 is CASTLTGTGNEKLFF. The CDR3 bases are TGTGCCAGCACCCTGACCGGGACAGGGAATGAAAAACTGTTTTTT. The chain carries TRBV4-2 and TRBJ1-4; 9 bases align to TRBD1. This CDR3 is 15 amino acids long. CDR1 LGHNA and CDR2 YNFKEQ come from the germline V gene. V shed 7 bases and J 5 bases; nucleotides not matched to a gene: 8.

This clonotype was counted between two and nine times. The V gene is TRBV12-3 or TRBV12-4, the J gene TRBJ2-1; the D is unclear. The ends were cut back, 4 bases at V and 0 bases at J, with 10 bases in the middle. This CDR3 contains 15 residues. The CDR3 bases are TGTGCCAGCAGTTCCGGGTTGAGCTCCTACAATGAGCAGTTCTTC. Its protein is CASSSGLSSYNEQFF.

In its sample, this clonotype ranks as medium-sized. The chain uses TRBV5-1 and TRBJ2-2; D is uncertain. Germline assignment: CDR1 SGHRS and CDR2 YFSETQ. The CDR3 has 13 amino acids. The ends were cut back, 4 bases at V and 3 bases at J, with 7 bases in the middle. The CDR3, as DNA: TGCGCCAGCAGCCAGCAAGACACCGGGGAGCTGTTTTTT. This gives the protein CASSQQDTGELFF.

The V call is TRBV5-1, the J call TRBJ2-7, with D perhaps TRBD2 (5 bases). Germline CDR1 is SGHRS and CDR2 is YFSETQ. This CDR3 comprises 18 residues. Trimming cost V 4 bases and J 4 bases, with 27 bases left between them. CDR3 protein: CASSTRATNTGVEYEQYF. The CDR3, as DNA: TGCGCCAGCAGCACCCGGGCCACGAACACCGGGGTTGAGTACGAGCAGTACTTC.

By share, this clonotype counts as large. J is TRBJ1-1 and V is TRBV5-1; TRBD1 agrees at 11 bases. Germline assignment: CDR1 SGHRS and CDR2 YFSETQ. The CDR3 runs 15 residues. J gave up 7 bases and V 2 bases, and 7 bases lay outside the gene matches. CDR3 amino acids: CASSLPGQGVLEAFF. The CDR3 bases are TGCGCCAGCAGCTTACCGGGACAGGGGGTTCTTGAAGCTTTCTTT.

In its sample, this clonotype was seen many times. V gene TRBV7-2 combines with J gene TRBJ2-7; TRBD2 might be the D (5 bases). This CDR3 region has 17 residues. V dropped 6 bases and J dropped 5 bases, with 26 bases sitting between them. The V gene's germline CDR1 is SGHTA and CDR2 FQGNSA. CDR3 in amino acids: CASSQAEREPPLDEQYF. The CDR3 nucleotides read TGTGCCAGCAGTCAAGCGGAGCGAGAACCCCCCCTAGACGAGCAGTACTTC.